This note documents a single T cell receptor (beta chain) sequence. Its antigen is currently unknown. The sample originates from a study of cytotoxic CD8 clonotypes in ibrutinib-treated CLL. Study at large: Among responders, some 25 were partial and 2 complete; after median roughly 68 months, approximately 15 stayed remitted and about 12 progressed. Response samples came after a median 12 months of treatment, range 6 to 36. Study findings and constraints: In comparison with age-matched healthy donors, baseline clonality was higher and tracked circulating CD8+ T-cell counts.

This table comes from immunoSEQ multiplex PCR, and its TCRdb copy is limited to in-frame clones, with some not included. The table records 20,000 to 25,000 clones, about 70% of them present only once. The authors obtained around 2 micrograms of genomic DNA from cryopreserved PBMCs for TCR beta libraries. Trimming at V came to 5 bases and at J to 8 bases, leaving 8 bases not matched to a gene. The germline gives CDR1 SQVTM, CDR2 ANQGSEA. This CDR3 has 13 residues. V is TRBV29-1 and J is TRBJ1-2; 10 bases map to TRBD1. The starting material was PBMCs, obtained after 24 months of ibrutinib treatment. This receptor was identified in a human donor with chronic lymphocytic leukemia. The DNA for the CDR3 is TGCAGCGTTTCTAGAGACAGGGGGCAAGGCTACACCTTC. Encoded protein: CSVSRDRGQGYTF.